The entry that follows covers one T cell receptor beta chain sequence. This specimen belongs to a study of blood T cell repertoires in COVID-19. Here immunoSEQ multiplex PCR was the method, and the copy in TCRdb shows in-frame clones only, minus some. There are over 250,000 clones in the sample; 65% to 90% occur only once, and 13% lies in the top ten. The CDR3 length is 15 residues. CDR1 is SNHLY, CDR2 FYNNEI, per germline. The junction had 11 bases not matched to a gene; V was cut back by 6 bases and J by 3 bases. The chain is built from TRBV2 and TRBJ2-7, with 7 bases identical to TRBD1. Sequenced material: peripheral blood. The TCR was taken from a human donor in a cohort sampled during active COVID-19. The CDR3 sequence is CASRHRGQVGYEQYF. The CDR3 DNA is TGTGCCAGCAGGCACCGAGGACAGGTCGGCTACGAGCAGTACTTC.